The rows below give T cell receptor beta chains drawn from one sample of a study of T cell clonotyping in hematopoietic cell transplantation. Profiling relied on immunoSEQ multiplex PCR, and the TCRdb table lists in-frame clones only, not all of them. The sample yields approximately 5,700 clones, 90% to 95% seen once. The source material was peripheral blood mononuclear cells, sampled 100 days after allogeneic stem cell transplant. Receptor source: a female patient aged 50-59 years who had an allogeneic stem cell transplant from an unrelated donor, so T cells may come from the graft donor. Some clones in this sample may be carry-over from other donors' samples. CDR3s include the opening cysteine and the closing phenylalanine or tryptophan. A D gene is named only where the DNA matches it firmly. Only some rows state a clone size, as once, few, many or a class for expanded clones.

J,D,V,size,CDR3,DNA
TRBJ1-1,.,TRBV5-1,.,CASSLAGQQQAFF,TGCGCCAGCAGCTTGGCTGGGCAACAGCAAGCTTTCTTT
TRBJ2-7,.,TRBV11-2,.,CASSRTGAGEQYF,TGTGCCAGCAGCCGGACGGGGGCCGGGGAGCAGTACTTC
TRBJ1-2,TRBD1,TRBV30,.,CAWSRDRALTRGYTF,TGTGCCTGGAGTAGGGACAGGGCTCTGACTCGTGGCTACACCTTC
TRBJ1-2,.,TRBV6-6,.,CASGRGEGYTF,TGTGCCTCGGGGCGGGGAGAGGGCTACACCTTC
TRBJ2-3,TRBD2,TRBV2,.,CASSAGLAGADTQYF,TGTGCCAGCAGCGCCGGACTAGCGGGGGCAGATACGCAGTATTTT
TRBJ1-5,.,TRBV29-1,.,CSVADGVLGNQPQHF,TGCAGCGTTGCCGACGGAGTCCTAGGTAATCAGCCCCAGCATTTT
TRBJ2-2,.,TRBV30,.,CAWSVGLSTGELFF,TGTGCCTGGAGTGTAGGTCTCAGCACCGGGGAGCTGTTTTTT
TRBJ1-1,TRBD1,TRBV9,.,CASSGRDREKMNTEAFF,TGTGCCAGCAGCGGGAGGGACAGGGAGAAAATGAACACTGAAGCTTTCTTT
TRBJ1-5,.,TRBV10-2,.,CASTQGSNQPQHF,TGCGCCAGCACCCAGGGAAGCAATCAGCCCCAGCATTTT
TRBJ1-1,.,TRBV6-5,few,CASGWGTEAFF,TGTGCCAGCGGTTGGGGCACTGAAGCTTTCTTT
TRBJ1-6,TRBD1,TRBV19,.,CASLDRGDDNSPLHF,TGTGCCAGCCTTGACAGGGGTGACGATAATTCACCCCTCCACTTT
TRBJ2-3,.,TRBV6-5,.,CASSFGRRTDTQYF,TGTGCCAGCAGTTTCGGAAGGCGCACAGATACGCAGTATTTT
TRBJ1-5,TRBD1,TRBV10-1,.,CASSRTGNQPQHF,TGCGCCAGCAGCCGGACAGGGAATCAGCCCCAGCATTTT
TRBJ1-6,TRBD1,TRBV9,.,CASSVGQGGRPLHF,TGTGCCAGCAGCGTGGGACAGGGTGGGAGACCCCTCCACTTT
TRBJ2-2,.,TRBV21-1,.,CASTHRETGEVGELFF,TGTGCCAGCACCCATAGGGAGACAGGGGAGGTCGGGGAGCTGTTTTTT
TRBJ2-1,TRBD2,TRBV9,few,CASSVSGGLGHGQFF,TGTGCCAGCAGCGTTAGCGGGGGGCTCGGACATGGGCAGTTCTTC
TRBJ1-2,.,TRBV6-5,once,CASSNLSPASYTF,TGTGCCAGCAGCAACCTCTCCCCCGCTAGCTACACCTTC
TRBJ2-7,.,TRBV4-2,.,CASSQDHTSSYEQYF,TGTGCCAGCAGCCAAGATCACACGAGCTCCTACGAGCAGTACTTC
TRBJ1-5,TRBD1,TRBV4-1,once,CASSPTGEDQPQHF,TGCGCCAGCAGTCCTACAGGGGAAGATCAGCCCCAGCATTTT
TRBJ1-1,.,TRBV6-5,.,CASRRQSEAFF,TGTGCCAGCAGAAGACAGTCTGAAGCTTTCTTT
TRBJ1-6,.,TRBV27,.,CASKGWGGTGSPLHF,TGTGCCAGCAAAGGCTGGGGGGGCACAGGTTCACCCCTCCACTTT
TRBJ2-7,.,TRBV7-7,.,CASSAGWGSSYEQYF,TGTGCTAGCAGCGCGGGTTGGGGGTCTTCCTACGAGCAGTACTTC
TRBJ2-2,.,TRBV27,.,CASSGGGAGELFF,TGTGCCAGCAGTGGGGGGGGCGCCGGGGAGCTGTTTTTT
TRBJ2-5,.,TRBV4-1,.,CASSQDRSDSRQETQYF,TGCGCCAGCAGCCAAGATCGAAGTGACAGTCGTCAAGAGACCCAGTACTTC
TRBJ1-4,.,TRBV6-5,.,CASRPPSGEKLFF,TGTGCCAGCAGACCCCCGAGTGGGGAGAAACTGTTTTTT
TRBJ1-2,.,TRBV6-5,.,CASSPRGRVEGYTF,TGTGCCAGTTCCCCCCGTGGTAGGGTTGAAGGCTACACCTTC
TRBJ2-2,.,TRBV6-5,.,CASSRSTGELFF,TGTGCCAGCAGCCGAAGTACCGGGGAGCTGTTTTTT
TRBJ2-1,TRBD1,TRBV6-5,.,CASSLDRGSYNEQFF,TGTGCCAGCAGTTTAGACAGGGGGAGCTACAATGAGCAGTTCTTC
TRBJ2-1,TRBD1,TRBV30,.,CAWSVKGAQVGEQFF,TGTGCCTGGAGTGTAAAGGGGGCCCAGGTTGGTGAGCAGTTCTTC
TRBJ2-1,TRBD1,TRBV4-1,.,CASSQDNDRGVDNEQFF,TGCGCCAGCAGCCAAGACAACGACAGGGGAGTAGACAATGAGCAGTTCTTC
TRBJ1-4,.,TRBV7-9,.,CASSRGLGYEKLFF,TGTGCCAGCAGCCGAGGGTTGGGGTATGAAAAACTGTTTTTT
TRBJ2-2,.,TRBV11-2,.,CASSLTQIIANTGELFF,TGTGCCAGCAGCTTAACACAGATTATCGCGAACACCGGGGAGCTGTTTTTT
TRBJ2-1,TRBD2,TRBV30,.,CACNLRPGLAGYNEQFF,TGTGCCTGCAACCTTCGTCCGGGACTAGCAGGTTACAATGAGCAGTTCTTC
TRBJ1-1,TRBD1,TRBV6-1,.,CASSLQGLNTEAFF,TGTGCCAGCAGTTTACAGGGGCTGAACACTGAAGCTTTCTTT
TRBJ1-6,TRBD1,TRBV6-5,.,CASSTGTENSPLHF,TGTGCCAGCAGTACTGGGACAGAAAATTCACCCCTCCACTTT
TRBJ2-5,TRBD1,TRBV15,few,CATSSGQGAETQYF,TGTGCCACCAGCAGCGGACAGGGGGCAGAGACCCAGTACTTC
TRBJ1-6,.,TRBV6-5,.,CASSRTSSPLHF,TGTGCCAGCAGCCGGACCTCTTCACCCCTCCACTTT
TRBJ2-7,TRBD1,TRBV5-3,.,CARRPRQGIGEQYF,TGTGCCAGAAGGCCGCGACAGGGTATTGGCGAGCAGTACTTC
TRBJ1-6,.,TRBV30,.,CAWSAGVFSYNSPLHF,TGTGCCTGGAGCGCAGGGGTTTTCTCCTATAATTCACCCCTCCACTTT
TRBJ2-5,.,TRBV20-1,.,CSASGLETQYF,TGCAGTGCTAGTGGCCTAGAGACCCAGTACTTC
TRBJ1-2,.,TRBV5-6,.,CASSLVGFDGGYTF,TGTGCCAGCAGCTTGGTGGGGTTCGATGGTGGCTACACCTTC
TRBJ1-2,.,TRBV5-6,.,CASSLASVSGYGYTF,TGTGCCAGCAGCTTGGCGTCAGTCAGCGGCTATGGCTACACCTTC
TRBJ1-6,.,TRBV7-9,.,CASSLTGDNSPLHF,TGTGCCAGCAGCCTCACCGGGGACAACTCACCCCTCCACTTT
TRBJ2-5,.,TRBV4-1,.,CASSQEGTVGPETQYF,TGCGCCAGCAGCCAAGAGGGCACGGTGGGACCAGAGACCCAGTACTTC
TRBJ1-2,.,TRBV30,.,CAWSLRNDAPYGYTF,TGTGCCTGGAGCCTGAGAAATGACGCACCCTATGGCTACACCTTC
TRBJ1-1,TRBD1,TRBV29-1,.,CSVQGAITEAFF,TGCAGCGTTCAGGGGGCTATAACTGAAGCTTTCTTT
TRBJ2-7,.,TRBV19,.,CASSMDKGSYEQYF,TGTGCCAGTAGTATGGATAAGGGCTCCTACGAGCAGTACTTC
TRBJ2-1,TRBD2,TRBV7-2,once,CASSGGTSGGYNEQFF,TGTGCCAGCAGCGGCGGGACTAGCGGGGGCTACAATGAGCAGTTCTTC
TRBJ2-7,TRBD1,TRBV2,.,CASSEFPGGYEQYF,TGTGCCAGCAGTGAATTCCCAGGGGGCTACGAGCAGTACTTC
TRBJ2-2,.,TRBV6-5,once,CASSYSQGAGELFF,TGTGCCAGCAGTTACTCACAGGGTGCCGGGGAGCTGTTTTTT
TRBJ1-1,.,TRBV6-1,.,CASSESVGGNTEAFF,TGTGCCAGCAGTGAATCGGTAGGAGGAAACACTGAAGCTTTCTTT
TRBJ1-4,.,TRBV29-1,.,CSARTDLKLFF,TGCAGCGCTAGGACAGATTTAAAACTGTTTTTT
TRBJ2-7,.,TRBV5-1,.,CASSLVVSPYEQYF,TGCGCCAGCAGCTTGGTGGTGAGTCCCTACGAGCAGTACTTC
TRBJ2-5,TRBD2,TRBV5-1,.,CASSPGLAGGRETLYF,TGCGCCAGCAGCCCGGGACTAGCGGGAGGGCGAGAGACCCTGTACTTC
TRBJ2-7,TRBD1,TRBV7-9,.,CASSFRDSHYEQYF,TGTGCCAGCAGCTTCCGGGACAGTCACTACGAGCAGTACTTC